The present TCR beta chain was sequenced within a study of cytomegalovirus exposure and HLA in healthy donors. Study summary: Earlier results showed 120 million or so unique TCR beta sequences derived from approximately 170 million T cells.

The CDR3 has 12 residues. Between the trimmed V and J ends, which lost 2 bases and 8 bases, there was a span of 9 bases. Looked up from germline, CDR1 is LGHNA and CDR2 is YSLEER. As concerns this clone: Its antigen is undetermined.

General study findings and limits: In a later analysis, an Asian-associated ancestry cluster reportedly showed fewer N-insertions than the 666-donor mean. The study listed 164 cytomegalovirus-associated TCR beta chains.

Use of 60 Vbeta and 13 Jbeta primers characterized the PCR. In the study's own analysis: Some 11 million of the 80 million or so unique TCR beta chains counted in a later analysis were shared. The assay was immunoSEQ multiplex PCR, and TCRdb's table has in-frame clones only and misses some. V and J calls and clone size follow that table, whereas D and trimming were derived from the DNA. The sample yields roughly 200,000 clones, approximately 78% seen once. The clonotype originates from a woman younger than 35 in good health and CMV-seronegative. Material for sequencing was PBMCs. J is TRBJ1-2 and V is TRBV4-3, with D perhaps matching TRBD1 (5 bases). The CDR3 spells CASSQQGRGYTF. In nucleotides, the CDR3 is TGCGCCAGCAGCCAACAGGGTCGGGGCTACACCTTC.